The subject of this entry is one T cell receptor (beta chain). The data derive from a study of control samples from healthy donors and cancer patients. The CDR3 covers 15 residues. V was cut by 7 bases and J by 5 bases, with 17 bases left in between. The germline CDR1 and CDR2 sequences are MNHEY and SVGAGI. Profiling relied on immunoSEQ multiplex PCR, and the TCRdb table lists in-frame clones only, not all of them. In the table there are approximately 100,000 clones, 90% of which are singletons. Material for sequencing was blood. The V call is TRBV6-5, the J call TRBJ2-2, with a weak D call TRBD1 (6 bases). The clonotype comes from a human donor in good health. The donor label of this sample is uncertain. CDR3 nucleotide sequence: TGTGCCAGCATGAATGGCAGGGGAAAAACCGGGGAGCTGTTTTTT. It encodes CASMNGRGKTGELFF.